This note documents a single TCR beta chain sequence. Generated by immunoSEQ multiplex PCR, the TCRdb table keeps only in-frame clones and is missing some. The data show some 190,000 clones, 70% to 90% seen once. The data were taken from a study of T cell responses to AZD1222 COVID-19 vaccine. The CDR3 runs to 15 residues. Per germline, CDR1 SGDLS and CDR2 YYNGEE. J gave up 1 base and V 0 bases, and 3 bases lay outside the gene matches. Specimen: peripheral blood, collected on day 0 of AZD1222 vaccination. The chain links TRBV9 to TRBJ2-7; 8 positions match TRBD2. The clonotype originates from an adult in good health. This chain's CDR3 is CASSVGPGGSYEQYF. The DNA of the CDR3 is TGTGCCAGCAGCGTAGGACCGGGGGGGTCCTACGAGCAGTACTTC.